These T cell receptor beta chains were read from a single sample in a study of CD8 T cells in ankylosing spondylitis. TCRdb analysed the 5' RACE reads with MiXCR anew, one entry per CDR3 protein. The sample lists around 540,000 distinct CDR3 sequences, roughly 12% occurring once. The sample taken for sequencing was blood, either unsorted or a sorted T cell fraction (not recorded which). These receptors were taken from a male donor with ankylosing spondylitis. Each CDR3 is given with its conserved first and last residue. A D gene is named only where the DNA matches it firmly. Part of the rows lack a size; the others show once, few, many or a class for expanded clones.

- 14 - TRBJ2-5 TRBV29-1 TGCAGCGCCACGCGTGGGGGTTTGCGGGAGACCCAGTACTTC CSATRGGLRETQYF
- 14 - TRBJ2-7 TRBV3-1 TGTGCCAGCAGCTCCCATGGCAATCCCTACGAGCAGTACTTC CASSSHGNPYEQYF
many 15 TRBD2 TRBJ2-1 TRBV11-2 TGTGCCAGCAGCCCCAGCGGGAGATCCTACAATGAGCAGTTCTTC CASSPSGRSYNEQFF
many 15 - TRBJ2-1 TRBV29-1 TGCAGCGTTGAAGTAGGGGGGATCTCCTACAATGAGCAGTTCTTC CSVEVGGISYNEQFF
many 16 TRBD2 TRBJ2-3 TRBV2 TGTGCCAGCAGTGAAGCGTGGACTAGCGACACAGATACGCAGTATTTT CASSEAWTSDTDTQYF
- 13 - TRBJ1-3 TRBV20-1 TGCAGTGCGCTAGCGAACTCTGGAAACACCATATATTTT CSALANSGNTIYF
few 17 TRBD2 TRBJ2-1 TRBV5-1 TGCGCCAGCAGCCAAGGACTAGCGGGCGCCTCCTACAATGAGCAGTTCTTC CASSQGLAGASYNEQFF
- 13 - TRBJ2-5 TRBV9 TGTGCCAGCAGCGTAGCCGGGGTGGAGACCCAGTACTTC CASSVAGVETQYF
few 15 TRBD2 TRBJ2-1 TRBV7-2 TGTGCCAGCAGCTATCTACGGGAGGGCAACAATGAGCAGTTCTTC CASSYLREGNNEQFF
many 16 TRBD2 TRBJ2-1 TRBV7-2 TGTGCCAGCAGCCATCCACCGGGAGGGCGCTACAATGAGCAGTTCTTC CASSHPPGGRYNEQFF
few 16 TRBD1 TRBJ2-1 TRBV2 TGTGCCAGCATCCCCGGGACAGGGGCTTTAGGTCGTGAGCAGTTCTTC CASIPGTGALGREQFF
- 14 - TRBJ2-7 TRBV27 TGTGCCAGCAGTTTAGAGGAGGGATCCTACGAGCAGTACTTC CASSLEEGSYEQYF
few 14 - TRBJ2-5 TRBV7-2 TGTGCCAGCAGCTTTAGCGCAGGGTCAGAGACCCAGTACTTC CASSFSAGSETQYF
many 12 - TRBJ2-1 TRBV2 TGTGCCAGCATGGGGTATTTTGATGAGCAGTTCTTC CASMGYFDEQFF
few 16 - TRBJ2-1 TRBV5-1 TGCGCCAGCAGCCCTGGGATCCGGCGGGAAAACAATGAGCAGTTCTTC CASSPGIRRENNEQFF
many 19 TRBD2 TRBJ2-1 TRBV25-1 TGTGCCAGCAGTCCTCTCCTCGGGACTAGCGGGCTAAATCACAATGAGCAGTTCTTC CASSPLLGTSGLNHNEQFF
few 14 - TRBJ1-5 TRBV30 TGTGCCTGGTCTGTGGGGGTAGGGAATCAGCCCCAGCATTTT CAWSVGVGNQPQHF
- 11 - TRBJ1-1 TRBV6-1 TGTGCCAGCATGAGGAACACTGAAGCTTTCTTT CASMRNTEAFF
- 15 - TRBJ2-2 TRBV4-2 TGTGCCAGCAGCCAAGACAGGGAATATTCCGGGGAGCTGTTTTTT CASSQDREYSGELFF
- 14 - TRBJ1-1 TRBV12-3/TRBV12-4 TGTGCCAGCAGAAAAGGGGATATGGGCACTGAAGCTTTCTTT CASRKGDMGTEAFF
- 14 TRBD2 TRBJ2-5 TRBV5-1 TGCGCCAGCACCATGGGAGGGTACCAAGAGACCCAGTACTTC CASTMGGYQETQYF
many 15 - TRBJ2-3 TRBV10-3 TGTGCCAGCGTTACAGGGTACACTAGCACAGATACGCAGTATTTT CASVTGYTSTDTQYF
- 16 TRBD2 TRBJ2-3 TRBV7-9 TGTGCCAGCAGCCCGAGGGGCGGGAGCCCCACAGATACGCAGTATTTT CASSPRGGSPTDTQYF
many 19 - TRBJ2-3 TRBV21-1 TGTGCCAGCAGCCCTCTCCTAGCGGTGTCGGCAAGGGGCACAGATACGCAGTATTTT CASSPLLAVSARGTDTQYF
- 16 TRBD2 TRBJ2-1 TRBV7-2 TGTGCCAGCAGTCAATATAGCGGGAGGGCCCTAGATGAGCAGTTCTTC CASSQYSGRALDEQFF
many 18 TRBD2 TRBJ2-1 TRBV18 TGTGCCAGCTCACCACCGAGGACTAGCGGTTACTCCTACAATGAGCAGTTCTTC CASSPPRTSGYSYNEQFF
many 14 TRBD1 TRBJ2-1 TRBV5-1 TGCGCCAGCAGCTTTCACAGGGGAGACAATGAGCAGTTCTTC CASSFHRGDNEQFF
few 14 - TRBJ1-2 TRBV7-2 TGTGCCAGCAGCTTCACCGGGACATCTCCTGGCTACACCTTC CASSFTGTSPGYTF
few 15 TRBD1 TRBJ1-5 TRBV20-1 TGCAGTGCCGGAGAGGGGGCTCAGGACAATCAGCCCCAGCATTTT CSAGEGAQDNQPQHF
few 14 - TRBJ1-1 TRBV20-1 TGCAGTGCTAGGACCCAGGGGCAGGACACTGAAGCTTTCTTT CSARTQGQDTEAFF
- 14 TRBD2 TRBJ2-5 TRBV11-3 TGTGCCAGCAGCTTAGGGAGCGGGAGTGAGACCCAGTACTTC CASSLGSGSETQYF
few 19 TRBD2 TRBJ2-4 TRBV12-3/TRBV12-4 TGTGCCAGCAGTTTTGAGCTAGCGGGAAATTACAGAGCCAAAAACATTCAGTACTTC CASSFELAGNYRAKNIQYF
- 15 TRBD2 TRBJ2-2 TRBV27 TGTGCCAGCAGTCCGCGGGAGGGCCGGGCCGGGGAGCTGTTTTTT CASSPREGRAGELFF
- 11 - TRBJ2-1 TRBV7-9 TGTGCCATCTACGCGGGGGACAGACAGTTCTTC CAIYAGDRQFF
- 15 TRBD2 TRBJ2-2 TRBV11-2 TGTGCCAGCAGTCGACTAGCGGGAGTTCCCGGGGAGCTGTTTTTT CASSRLAGVPGELFF
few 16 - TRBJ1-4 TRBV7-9 TGTGCCAGCAGCTTAGGCTTCACAGGGCTTAATGAAAAACTGTTTTTT CASSLGFTGLNEKLFF
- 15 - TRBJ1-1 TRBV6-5 TGTGCCAGCAGTTACGCGCAGGTCCTGAACACTGAAGCTTTCTTT CASSYAQVLNTEAFF
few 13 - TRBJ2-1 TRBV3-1 TGTGCCAGCAGCCAAACCCGAGACAATGAGCAGTTCTTC CASSQTRDNEQFF
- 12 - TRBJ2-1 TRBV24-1 TGTGCCACCAGGACCCCCCGCAATGAGCAGTTCTTC CATRTPRNEQFF
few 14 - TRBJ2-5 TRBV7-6 TGTGCCAGCAGAGTAGGGGTTGGGCAAGAGACCCAGTACTTC CASRVGVGQETQYF
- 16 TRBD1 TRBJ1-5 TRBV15 TGTGCCACCAGCAGCAAGACAGGGACTAGCAATCAGCCCCAGCATTTT CATSSKTGTSNQPQHF
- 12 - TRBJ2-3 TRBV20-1 TGCAGTGCTACCCCTGGGGCAGATACGCAGTATTTT CSATPGADTQYF
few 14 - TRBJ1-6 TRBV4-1 TGCGCCAGCAGCCAAGGACAGGCCGGAACACCCCTCCACTTT CASSQGQAGTPLHF
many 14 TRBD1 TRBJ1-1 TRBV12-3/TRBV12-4 TGTGCCAGCAGTTTTTCCAGGGGGGGGACTGAAGCTTTCTTT CASSFSRGGTEAFF
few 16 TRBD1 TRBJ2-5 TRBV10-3 TGTGCCATCAGTGATTTGGGGACAGGGATACAAGAGACCCAGTACTTC CAISDLGTGIQETQYF
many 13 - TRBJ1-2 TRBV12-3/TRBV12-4 TGTGCCAGCAGTTTAAGAGCTAACTATGGCTACACCTTC CASSLRANYGYTF
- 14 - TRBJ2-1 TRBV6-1 TGTGCCAGCGGGGCAGCTAGCTCCTACAATGAGCAGTTCTTC CASGAASSYNEQFF
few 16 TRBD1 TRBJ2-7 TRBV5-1 TGCGCCAGCAGCGAATTCCCGGGACAGGGGACCTACGAGCAGTACTTC CASSEFPGQGTYEQYF
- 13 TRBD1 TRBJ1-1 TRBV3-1 TGTGCCAGCACCCCGGACAGGGTGACTGAAGCTTTCTTT CASTPDRVTEAFF
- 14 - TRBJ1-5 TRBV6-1 TGTGCCAGCAGCTGGTGGGACGAGAATCAGCCCCAGCATTTT CASSWWDENQPQHF